This T cell receptor (beta chain) was found in a study of T cell clonotyping in hematopoietic cell transplantation. CDR3 size: 14 residues. CDR1 is SGHAT, CDR2 FQNNGV, per germline. Trimming pared 5 bases from V and 5 bases from J, leaving 15 bases between. Whole-study results and caveats: No sorting was done, leaving CD4 and CD8 contributions mixed. At the given depth, recipient repertoires were over 97% de novo clonotypes. Recipient TCR diversity dropped after transplant; expanded clonotypes rose from day 30 to 180. Higher Inverse Simpson Index values in graft donor and pretransplant recipient predicted broader posttransplant TCR diversity.

A note on this clone: What it binds is not known.

The table came from immunoSEQ multiplex PCR; TCRdb's copy has only in-frame clones and leaves some out. This sample has approximately 12,000 clones, with around 74% found just once. Sequences were derived from peripheral blood mononuclear cells, sampled 180 days after allogeneic stem cell transplant. The chain couples TRBV11-2 to TRBJ1-1; D might be TRBD1 (6 bases). The clonotype comes from a male patient aged 60 to 75 who had an allogeneic stem cell transplant from an unrelated donor, so the T cells may come from the graft donor. Some clones in this sample may be carry-over from other donors' samples. CDR3 sequence (DNA): TGTGCCAGCAGCGCCGGACAGAGGGGAACTGAAGCTTTCTTT. It encodes CASSAGQRGTEAFF. Full variable domain (missing parts from reference TRBV11-2 and TRBJ1-1): EAGVAQSPRYKIIEKRQSVAFWCNPISGHATLYWYQQILGQGPKLLIQFQNNGVVDDSQLPKDRFSAERLKGVDSTLKIQPAKLEDSAVYLCASSAGQRGTEAFFGQGTRLTVV.